The clone carrying this T cell receptor (beta chain) has at least ten counts. An end of the junction differs from the germline gene, which may be a read error. These data originate in a study of identical twins. Unique molecular identifiers were present on the cDNA, and a universal primer site came from template switching. Each CDR3 protein is one row after TCRdb ran MiXCR on the 5' RACE reads. The table shows around 510,000 distinct CDR3 sequences, with approximately 15% occurring only once. The sample was also linked to a second study, of yellow fever vaccine responses in identical twins.

The specimen sequenced was CD4+ T cells sorted from blood. The source is a woman aged 18-30 years in good health.

CDR3 residues: CSGRAGGTYEQYF. CDR3 coding DNA: TGCAGTGGTAGAGCAGGGGGCACCTACGAGCAGTACTTC. The chain couples TRBV20-1 to TRBJ2-7; 8 nucleotides match TRBD1. This CDR3 spans 13 amino acids. The germline gives CDR1 DFQATT, CDR2 SNEGSKA (reference sequence).